A selection of T cell receptor beta chains follows, all from one sample in a study of cytomegalovirus exposure and HLA in healthy donors. The protocol was immunoSEQ multiplex PCR, while the TCRdb copy is restricted to in-frame clones and leaves out a portion. Among fewer than 180,000 clones listed, about 64% were seen once. The specimen sequenced was PBMCs. These receptors originate from a woman aged 55-69 years in good health and CMV-seropositive. Both conserved end residues are part of each CDR3. Fields, in order: D gene, V gene, J gene, clone size, CDR3 protein, CDR3 DNA. A D gene is named only where the DNA matches it firmly. Clone size appears in some rows only: once, few, many, or a class for an expanded clone.

TRBD1,TRBV7-2,TRBJ2-4,NA,CASSLRDRLKNIQYF,TGTGCCAGCAGCTTAAGGGACAGGCTTAAAAACATTCAGTACTTC
TRBD1,TRBV2,TRBJ1-4,NA,CASSGQGGEKLFF,TGTGCCAGCAGCGGGCAGGGGGGTGAAAAACTGTTTTTT
TRBD1,TRBV12-5,TRBJ2-2,NA,CASGPDRGRTGELFF,TGTGCTAGTGGACCCGACAGGGGGCGGACCGGGGAGCTGTTTTTT
NA,TRBV2,TRBJ2-7,NA,CASSELGGKSYEQYF,TGTGCCAGCAGTGAGCTCGGCGGAAAGTCCTACGAGCAGTACTTC
TRBD1,TRBV6-5,TRBJ2-7,few,CASSSNSGTGGSEQYF,TGTGCCAGCAGTTCCAATTCCGGGACAGGGGGTTCCGAGCAGTACTTC
TRBD1,TRBV2,TRBJ2-7,NA,CASSGRDRAYEQYF,TGTGCCAGCAGTGGACGGGACAGAGCCTACGAGCAGTACTTC
TRBD2,TRBV7-9,TRBJ2-3,NA,CASRLSGNTDTQYF,TGTGCCAGCAGGTTAAGCGGGAACACAGATACGCAGTATTTT
TRBD2,TRBV7-9,TRBJ2-2,few,CASSLLAGRGTGELFF,TGTGCCAGCAGCTTACTAGCGGGAAGGGGCACCGGGGAGCTGTTTTTT
NA,TRBV7-9,TRBJ2-3,NA,CASSLGWLDTQYF,TGTGCCAGCAGCTTAGGGTGGCTGGATACGCAGTATTTT
TRBD1,TRBV19,TRBJ1-2,NA,CASSMDRNYGYTF,TGTGCCAGTAGTATGGACAGGAACTATGGCTACACCTTC
NA,TRBV28,TRBJ2-1,NA,CASVGFGAALGNEQFF,TGTGCCAGCGTGGGATTTGGGGCGGCCTTGGGGAATGAGCAGTTCTTC
NA,TRBV9,TRBJ2-7,NA,CASSPSHIRESSYEQYF,TGTGCCAGCAGCCCATCACATATCCGGGAGAGTTCCTACGAGCAGTACTTC
NA,TRBV5-1,TRBJ2-7,NA,CASHAGNRDSYEQYF,TGCGCCAGCCACGCGGGGAACCGGGACAGCTACGAGCAGTACTTC
NA,TRBV9,TRBJ2-1,NA,CASSVGGSGNEQFF,TGTGCCAGCAGCGTAGGGGGTAGCGGCAATGAGCAGTTCTTC
TRBD2,TRBV7-3,TRBJ2-5,NA,CASSPTGAAGGKETQYF,TGTGCCAGCAGCCCCACGGGGGCCGCGGGAGGAAAGGAGACCCAGTACTTC
TRBD1,TRBV7-6,TRBJ2-4,NA,CASSLVAGGDIQYF,TGTGCCAGCAGCTTAGTGGCAGGGGGAGACATTCAGTACTTC
NA,TRBV19,TRBJ2-5,NA,CASSGGAPRQETQYF,TGTGCCAGTAGTGGAGGGGCGCCGAGGCAAGAGACCCAGTACTTC
TRBD1,TRBV19,TRBJ1-2,NA,CASSGTGDNYGYTF,TGTGCCAGTAGTGGGACAGGGGATAACTATGGCTACACCTTC
TRBD1,TRBV28,TRBJ2-1,few,CASRGTGDINEQFF,TGTGCCAGCAGGGGGACAGGAGATATCAATGAGCAGTTCTTC
TRBD2,TRBV4-3,TRBJ2-4,NA,CASSQVASGTVVDIQYF,TGCGCCAGCAGCCAAGTGGCTAGCGGAACAGTTGTGGACATTCAGTACTTC
TRBD2,TRBV6-5,TRBJ2-2,NA,CASSAGLASGELFF,TGTGCCAGCAGTGCAGGACTAGCCTCCGGGGAGCTGTTTTTT
NA,TRBV4-3,TRBJ2-1,NA,CASSQDIKGGMSDEQFF,TGCGCCAGCAGCCAAGATATTAAGGGCGGGATGAGCGATGAGCAGTTCTTC
NA,TRBV7-9,TRBJ1-2,NA,CASSSSGGANYGYTF,TGTGCCAGCAGCTCCTCCGGGGGAGCTAACTATGGCTACACCTTC
TRBD2,TRBV5-6,TRBJ2-1,NA,CATQTSGIYNEQFF,TGTGCCACTCAGACTAGCGGGATTTACAATGAGCAGTTCTTC
TRBD1,TRBV6-6,TRBJ1-5,few,CASTPDRDSNQPQHF,TGTGCCAGCACCCCGGACAGGGATAGCAATCAGCCCCAGCATTTT
NA,TRBV11-3,TRBJ2-2,NA,CASSLEANTGELFF,TGTGCCAGCAGCTTAGAGGCCAACACCGGGGAGCTGTTTTTT
NA,TRBV6-6,TRBJ1-2,few,CATQGNYGYTF,TGTGCCACCCAGGGGAACTATGGCTACACCTTC
NA,TRBV2,TRBJ1-2,NA,CASVGGASYGYTF,TGTGCCAGCGTCGGAGGAGCTTCCTATGGCTACACCTTC
NA,TRBV28,TRBJ1-1,NA,CASSSPRSSAFF,TGTGCCAGCAGTTCCCCCCGATCTAGTGCTTTCTTT
NA,TRBV4-3,TRBJ2-3,few,CASSQDVGADTQYF,TGCGCCAGCAGCCAAGACGTGGGAGCAGATACGCAGTATTTT
NA,TRBV5-4,TRBJ1-6,NA,CASSLDGVNSPLHF,TGTGCCAGCAGCTTGGACGGGGTGAATTCACCCCTCCACTTT
NA,TRBV7-9,TRBJ2-1,few,CASALPYNEQFF,TGTGCCAGCGCGCTTCCCTACAATGAGCAGTTCTTC
NA,TRBV6-1,TRBJ1-4,few,CASGMGGGANEKLFF,TGTGCCAGCGGCATGGGGGGGGGAGCTAATGAAAAACTGTTTTTT
NA,TRBV4-3,TRBJ2-3,NA,CASSQRTRVDTQYF,TGCGCCAGCAGCCAGAGGACGAGGGTAGATACGCAGTATTTT
TRBD1,TRBV6-1,TRBJ1-1,NA,CATLHRDRNTEAFF,TGTGCCACCCTCCACCGGGACAGAAACACTGAAGCTTTCTTT
NA,TRBV4-2,TRBJ2-3,NA,CASSQDRNRPDTQYF,TGTGCCAGCAGCCAAGATCGGAACAGGCCGGATACGCAGTATTTT
TRBD2,TRBV7-2,TRBJ2-5,NA,CASSPRGSPETQYF,TGTGCCAGCAGCCCGCGCGGGAGCCCAGAGACCCAGTACTTC
NA,TRBV18,TRBJ1-1,NA,CASVRTEGTEAFF,TGTGCCAGCGTAAGGACAGAGGGCACTGAAGCTTTCTTT
TRBD1,TRBV5-4,TRBJ2-7,few,CASSFRTGTVYEQYF,TGTGCCAGCAGCTTCCGGACCGGGACAGTCTACGAGCAGTACTTC
NA,TRBV5-8,TRBJ2-7,NA,CASSEIGVGSYEQYF,TGTGCCAGCAGCGAGATCGGTGTTGGCTCCTACGAGCAGTACTTC
NA,TRBV28,TRBJ1-2,few,CASSSQGGRVYGYTF,TGTGCCAGCAGTTCTCAGGGTGGTAGAGTCTATGGCTACACCTTC
TRBD1,TRBV7-7,TRBJ2-1,few,CASSSGTGGLDEQFF,TGTGCTAGCAGCTCTGGGACAGGGGGCCTCGATGAGCAGTTCTTC
TRBD2,TRBV4-3,TRBJ2-3,NA,CASSQDPYRAIAGGPADTQYF,TGCGCCAGCAGCCAAGATCCCTACAGGGCAATAGCGGGAGGGCCGGCAGATACGCAGTATTTT
NA,TRBV28,TRBJ2-3,NA,CASLSGGTDTQYF,TGTGCCAGCCTCTCGGGAGGCACAGATACGCAGTATTTT
TRBD2,TRBV19,TRBJ2-1,few,CASSASGRANEQFF,TGTGCCAGTAGCGCTAGCGGGAGGGCCAATGAGCAGTTCTTC
TRBD2,TRBV7-2,TRBJ2-7,NA,CASSLIGLALEQYF,TGTGCCAGCAGCTTAATAGGACTAGCGTTGGAGCAGTACTTC
NA,TRBV27,TRBJ1-2,NA,CASSPWDKGGYTF,TGTGCCAGCAGTCCATGGGACAAAGGCGGCTACACCTTC
TRBD2,TRBV5-1,TRBJ2-1,once,CSSSLEAGGVPYNEQFF,TGCTCCAGCAGCTTGGAGGCGGGAGGAGTCCCCTACAATGAGCAGTTCTTC
NA,TRBV15,TRBJ1-2,once,CATSRGRGGNYGYTF,TGTGCCACCAGCAGAGGGAGGGGTGGGAACTATGGCTACACCTTC
TRBD2,TRBV15,TRBJ2-2,NA,CATSRALAVTGELFF,TGTGCCACCAGCAGAGCACTAGCGGTCACCGGGGAGCTGTTTTTT
TRBD2,TRBV5-1,TRBJ2-3,NA,CASSLTSGSTDTQYF,TGCGCCAGCAGCTTGACTAGCGGTAGCACAGATACGCAGTATTTT
NA,TRBV28,TRBJ2-1,once,CATESGQRGEQFF,TGTGCCACGGAATCAGGACAAAGGGGTGAGCAGTTCTTC
NA,TRBV11-2,TRBJ2-7,once,CASNELRGYEQYF,TGTGCCAGCAATGAGTTACGGGGCTACGAGCAGTACTTC